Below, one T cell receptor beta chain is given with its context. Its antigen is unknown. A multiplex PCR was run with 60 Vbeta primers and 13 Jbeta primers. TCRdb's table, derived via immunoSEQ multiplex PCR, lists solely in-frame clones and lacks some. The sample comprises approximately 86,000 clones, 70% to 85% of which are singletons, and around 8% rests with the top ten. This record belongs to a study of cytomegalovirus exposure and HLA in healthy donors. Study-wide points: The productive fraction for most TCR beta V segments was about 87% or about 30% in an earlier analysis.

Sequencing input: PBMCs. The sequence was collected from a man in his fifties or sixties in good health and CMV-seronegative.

CDR3 sequence reads: CASSYDSRRSGNGYTF. CDR3 bases: TGTGCCAGCAGTTACGATTCACGGCGGAGTGGAAATGGCTACACCTTC. The chain links TRBV6-5 to TRBJ1-2; D unresolved. The CDR3 sequence is 16 residues long. Germline V gene data show CDR1 as MNHEY and CDR2 as SVGAGI. Trimming left V 2 bases short and J 6 bases short, with 19 bases between.